Reported below is one T cell receptor (beta chain). Its antigen is unidentified. The sample comes from a study of T-cell reconstitution after alpha-beta-depleted transplantation in children. Regarding the study as a whole: Hyperexpanded clones declined; after one year, newly produced T cells mostly supplied diversity. As was reported, about two months after transplant, alpha-beta T cells came from several hundred expanded graft clones. The origin of high day-60 TCRbeta diversity in some patients lay in surviving recipient T cells and thymic progenitors.

Germline V CDR1 and CDR2: LGHNA, YSLEER. This CDR3 has 16 residues. Trimming pared 1 base from V and 2 bases from J, leaving 13 bases between. For TCRbeta, the library was prepared with unique molecular identifiers. Each CDR3 protein gets one entry after TCRdb re-called the PCR reads with MiXCR. The repertoire holds 330,000 or so distinct CDR3 sequences, with over 9.5% as singletons. This receptor was identified in a boy younger than two with acute myeloid leukemia, due to receive a stem cell transplant. The chain couples TRBV4-3 to TRBJ2-3; TRBD1 is a possible D gene (6 bases). The material was PBMCs, obtained before TCRalphabeta/CD19-depleted stem cell transplant. CDR3 DNA sequence: TGCGCCAGCAGCCAAGGTTGGGACACCTTCACAGATACGCAGTATTTT. Its translation: CASSQGWDTFTDTQYF.